The source of this T cell receptor beta chain is a study of shared clonotypes between healthy human individuals. Points from the study as a whole: With a handful of donors compared, around 4.7% of naive CD4 clonotypes were shared.

Deletions cut 4 bases from V and 0 bases from J, with 10 bases between. Germline CDR1 is MNHNS and CDR2 is SASEGT. There are 15 residues in the CDR3. Profiled with immunoSEQ multiplex PCR; TCRdb holds only in-frame clones, not every one. The table lists 2 million to 2.5 million clones, approximately 93% of them singletons. Of note for this clone: Its antigen is currently unknown. This sample includes further DNA sequences coding for the same CDR3.

This clonotype originated in a man aged 18-30 years in good health. Some clones in this sample may be carry-over from other donors' samples. V gene TRBV6-1 combines with J gene TRBJ1-3; TRBD1 might be the D (5 bases). Sequencing was carried out using naive CD4+ T cells from PBMCs. Subset given: CD45RA+ positively selected. The CDR3 DNA reads as TGTGCCAGCAGTGCCGACAGAGTCTCTGGAAACACCATATATTTT. Translation gives CASSADRVSGNTIYF.